Sequencing of this T cell receptor beta chain was carried out in a study of blood T cell repertoires in COVID-19. Study summary: The United States, Italy and Spain provided the acute and convalescent COVID-19 samples. T cells, B-cell-depleted T cells, or PBMCs supplied cDNA or gDNA.

This clone was seen more than once but under ten times. Methods used by the authors: Amplification of reference gene primers was used by the study to estimate nucleated cell counts. Measured with immunoSEQ multiplex PCR; TCRdb has only the in-frame clones, and not every one. The V and J calls and the clone size are those of that table, but D and trimming were determined from the DNA. The table has about 190,000 clones, around 80% seen once. Deletions cut 6 bases from V and 6 bases from J, with 14 bases between. This CDR3 has 13 amino acids. The receptor comes from a human donor in a cohort sampled during active COVID-19. Sample: peripheral blood. This chain connects TRBV12-3 or TRBV12-4 to TRBJ1-2; no reliable D call. For the CDR3, the DNA is TGTGCCAGCAGCACCACCTTGACAAATGGCTACACCTTC. This codes for CASSTTLTNGYTF.